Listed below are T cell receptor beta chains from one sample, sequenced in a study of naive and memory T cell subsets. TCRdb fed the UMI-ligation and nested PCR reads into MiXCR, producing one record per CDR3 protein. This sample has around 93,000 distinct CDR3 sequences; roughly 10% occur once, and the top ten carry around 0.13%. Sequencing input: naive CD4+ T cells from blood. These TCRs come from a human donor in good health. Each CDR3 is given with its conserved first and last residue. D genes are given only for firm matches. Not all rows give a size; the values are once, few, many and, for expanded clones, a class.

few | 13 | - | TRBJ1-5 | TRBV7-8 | TGTGCCAGCAGCTTAGGTCGGGATCAGCCCCAGCATTTT | CASSLGRDQPQHF
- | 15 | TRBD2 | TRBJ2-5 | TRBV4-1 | TGCGCCAGCAGCCAGCTAGGACTAGTCACGGAGACCCAGTACTTC | CASSQLGLVTETQYF
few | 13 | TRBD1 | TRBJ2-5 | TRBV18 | TGTGCCAGCTCACCACCGGACAGGGCGGGAAAGTACTTC | CASSPPDRAGKYF
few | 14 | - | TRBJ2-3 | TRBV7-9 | TGTGCCAGCAGCTCGGAATGGGGCATAGATACGCAGTATTTT | CASSSEWGIDTQYF
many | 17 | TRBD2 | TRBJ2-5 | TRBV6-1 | TGTGCCAGCAGTGAACGTAGAATAGCGGGAGTTTTGGAGACCCAGTACTTC | CASSERRIAGVLETQYF
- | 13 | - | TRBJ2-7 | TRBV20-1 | TGCAGTGCTAGTCTCCGGGCCACCTACGAGCAGTACTTC | CSASLRATYEQYF
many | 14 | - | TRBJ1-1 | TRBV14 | TGTGCCAGCAGCCGATACAGGGAGAACACTGAAGCTTTCTTT | CASSRYRENTEAFF
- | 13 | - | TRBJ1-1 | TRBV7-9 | TGTGCCAGCAGCTTAGATGCCGTCGGTTTAGCTTTCTTT | CASSLDAVGLAFF
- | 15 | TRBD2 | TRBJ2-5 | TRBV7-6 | TGTGCCAGCAGCTTAGTAGCGGGAGATGACGGGACCCAGTACTTC | CASSLVAGDDGTQYF
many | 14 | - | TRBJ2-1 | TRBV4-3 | TGCGCCAGCAGCCAAGTTGGTGTGGGCGATGAGCAGTTCTTC | CASSQVGVGDEQFF
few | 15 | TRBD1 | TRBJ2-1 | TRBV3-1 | TGTGCCAGCAGCCTTGACAGGGGGTCCTACAATGAGCAGTTCTTC | CASSLDRGSYNEQFF
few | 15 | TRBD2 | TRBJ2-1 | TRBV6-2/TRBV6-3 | TGTGCCAGCAGAACCGTAGCGGGAGGATACAATGAGCAGTTCTTC | CASRTVAGGYNEQFF
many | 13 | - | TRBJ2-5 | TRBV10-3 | TGTGCCATCAGTGCACACATGCAAGAGACCCAGTACTTC | CAISAHMQETQYF
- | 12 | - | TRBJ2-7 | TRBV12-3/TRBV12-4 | TGTGCCAGCACCGATAGGAGGAACGAGCAGTACTTC | CASTDRRNEQYF
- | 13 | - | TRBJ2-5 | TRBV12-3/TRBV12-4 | TGTGCCAGCAGTTTCTCGAGCTCTGAGACCCAGTACTTC | CASSFSSSETQYF
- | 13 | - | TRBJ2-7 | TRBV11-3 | TGTGCCAGCAGCTTTGACCGAGACTACGAGCAGTACTTC | CASSFDRDYEQYF
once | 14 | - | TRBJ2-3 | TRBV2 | TGTGCCAGCAGTGGCGATGTAAGCACAGATACGCAGTATTTT | CASSGDVSTDTQYF
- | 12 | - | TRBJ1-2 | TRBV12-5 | TGTGCTAGTGGCCCTCCGGGTGGATTCTACACCTTC | CASGPPGGFYTF
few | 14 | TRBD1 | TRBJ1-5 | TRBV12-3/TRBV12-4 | TGTGCCAGCAGAGCGACAGGGAACAATCAGCCCCAGCATTTT | CASRATGNNQPQHF
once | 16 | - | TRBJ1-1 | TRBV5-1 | TGCGCCAGCAGCTTGGGTCATGCCAGGTCGAACACTGAAGCTTTCTTT | CASSLGHARSNTEAFF
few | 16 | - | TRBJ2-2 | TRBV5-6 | TGTGCCAGCAGCTTGAGTCCAGGGAGGAGCACCGGGGAGCTGTTTTTT | CASSLSPGRSTGELFF
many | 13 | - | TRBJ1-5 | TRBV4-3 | TGCGCCAGCAGCAGGAATAGCAATCAGCCCCAGCATTTT | CASSRNSNQPQHF
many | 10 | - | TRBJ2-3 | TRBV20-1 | TGCAGTGCTAGGTCAGATACGCAGTATTTT | CSARSDTQYF
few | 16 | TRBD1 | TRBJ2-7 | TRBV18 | TGTGCCAGCTCACTTTGGCCCGGGACAGGGACCTACGAGCAGTACTTC | CASSLWPGTGTYEQYF
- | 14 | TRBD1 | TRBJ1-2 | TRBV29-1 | TGCAGCGTTGACTGGGGACAGGGGTACTATGGCTACACCTTC | CSVDWGQGYYGYTF
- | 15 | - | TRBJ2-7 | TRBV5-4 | TGTGCCAGCAGCTTATCTCAGGGACCTCCCTACGAGCAGTACTTC | CASSLSQGPPYEQYF